Each of the 29 T cell receptor beta chains below was sequenced from the same sample in a study of T-cell reconstitution after alpha-beta-depleted transplantation in children. Unique molecular identifiers were incorporated into the prepared TCRbeta library. TCRdb independently ran MiXCR on the PCR reads; one entry per CDR3 protein. This sample has fewer than 250,000 distinct CDR3 sequences, with approximately 17% found just once. This sample comprised PBMCs, mostly from graft donor cells, obtained 360 days after TCRalphabeta/CD19-depleted stem cell transplant. All receptors derive from a male patient under 10 years old who had a stem cell transplant for acute lymphoblastic leukemia, so the T cells may come from the graft donor.

This clonotype was seen a few times. This CDR3 reads CASSPYREETQYF. CDR3 DNA sequence: TGTGCCAGCTCACCGTACAGGGAAGAGACCCAGTACTTC. The chain carries TRBV18 and TRBJ2-5; tentatively, D is TRBD1 (6 bases). This CDR3 comprises 13 residues. V lost 3 bases and J lost 3, with 8 bases in between. Germline V gene sequence: CDR1 KGHSH, CDR2 LQKENI.

In this sample, this clonotype turned up many times. The chain has TRBV29-1 and TRBJ2-1, with unresolved D. Germline V gene data show CDR1 as SQVTM and CDR2 as ANQGSEA. The CDR3 length is 12 residues. V lost 7 bases and J lost 5, with 12 bases in between. Here the CDR3 reads CSASQPDNEQFF. CDR3 sequence (DNA): TGCAGCGCCAGCCAGCCCGACAATGAGCAGTTCTTC.

This clonotype was detected many times. V gene TRBV25-1 combines with J gene TRBJ1-1, with TRBD1 as a possible D gene (5 bases). The CDR3 is 14 residues long. Between the trimmed V and J ends, which lost 6 bases and 2 bases, there was a span of 13 bases. From germline, CDR1 is MGHDK and CDR2 SYGVNS. CDR3 loop: CASRAGTANTEAFF. CDR3 in DNA: TGTGCCAGCAGGGCCGGGACGGCAAACACTGAAGCTTTCTTT.

This chain links TRBV20-1 with TRBJ2-7; the D gene is possibly TRBD1 (5 bases). Germline V gene data show CDR1 as DFQATT and CDR2 as SNEGSKA (reference sequence). Trimming removed 1 base from V and 2 bases from J, with 12 bases in between. This CDR3 has 14 residues. DNA for the CDR3: TGCAGTGCTAGAGCGCAGGGAAAAACCTACGAGCAGTACTTC. Protein sequence: CSARAQGKTYEQYF.

This clonotype has a handful of counts. This rearrangement joins TRBV25-1 to TRBJ2-7; the D gene is possibly TRBD2 (6 bases). The germline V gene has CDR1 MGHDK and CDR2 SYGVNS. V lost 1 base, J lost 3 bases, and 16 bases lay in between. The length of the CDR3 is 16 residues. The CDR3 region is CASSESGFGTGYEQYF. CDR3 nucleotide sequence: TGTGCCAGCAGTGAATCGGGCTTTGGGACTGGCTACGAGCAGTACTTC.

In its sample, this clonotype was seen a few times. This chain uses TRBV7-2 with TRBJ2-1; the D call may be TRBD1 or TRBD2 (6 bases each). Germline V lookup: CDR1 SGHTA, CDR2 FQGNSA. Trimming removed 5 bases at V and 4 bases at J, with 21 bases between. CDR3 length: 17 residues. The CDR3 reads CASSKELRGAHYNEQFF. DNA of the CDR3: TGTGCCAGCAGCAAAGAATTGAGGGGGGCCCATTACAATGAGCAGTTCTTC.

A few counts support this clonotype. V and J are TRBV20-1 and TRBJ2-5; no clear D. Germline loops: CDR1 DFQATT, CDR2 SNEGSKA (reference sequence). CDR3 length equals 14 residues. V dropped 0 bases and J dropped 1 base, with 9 bases sitting between them. The CDR3 nucleotides read TGCAGTGCTAGAGATCCTGCACTCCAAGAGACCCAGTACTTC. This encodes CSARDPALQETQYF.

The chain couples TRBV29-1 to TRBJ1-4; no reliable D call. The germline gives CDR1 SQVTM, CDR2 ANQGSEA. V was cut by 8 bases and J by 8 bases, with 12 bases left in between. The CDR3 length is 11 residues. CDR3 sequence: CSYFGAEKLFF. The CDR3 DNA sequence: TGCAGCTACTTTGGAGCCGAAAAACTGTTTTTT.

V is TRBV4-3 and J is TRBJ1-1; D unresolved. The CDR3 has 15 amino acids. Germline CDR1 is LGHNA and CDR2 is YSLEER. V lost 0 bases and J lost 6, with 14 bases in between. The CDR3 bases are TGCGCCAGCAGCCAAGATTTCGGGTTGGCTGCTGAAGCTTTCTTT. Its protein is CASSQDFGLAAEAFF.

This clonotype was observed a handful of times. This chain joins TRBV20-1 and TRBJ2-2; 7 bases fit TRBD1. Germline V gives CDR1 DFQATT, CDR2 SNEGSKA (reference sequence). V trimming: 8 bases; J trimming: 3 bases; junction bases outside the gene matches: 3. This CDR3 is 12 amino acids long. The CDR3 DNA sequence: TGCAGTACTGGACAGGACACCGGGGAGCTGTTTTTT. This codes for CSTGQDTGELFF.

This sequence joins TRBV6-1 and TRBJ1-2; D is possibly TRBD1 (5 bases). V lost 6 bases and J 3 bases, leaving 14 bases between the germline ends. This CDR3 is 14 amino acids long. Germline CDR1 and CDR2: MNHNS and SASEGT. The CDR3 coding sequence is TGTGCCAGCAGACCAGGGACGCTCCACTATGGCTACACCTTC. Encoded protein: CASRPGTLHYGYTF.

This clonotype was observed a few times. This sequence joins TRBV11-2 and TRBJ2-2; 7 nucleotides align to TRBD1. The CDR3 length is 17 residues. The germline CDR1 and CDR2 sequences are SGHAT and FQNNGV. V trimming: 3 bases; J trimming: 2 bases; junction bases outside the gene matches: 9. Written as DNA, the CDR3 is TGTGCCAGCAGCTTTTCGAGCTGGGACAGTAACACCGGGGAGCTGTTTTTT. Its protein product is CASSFSSWDSNTGELFF.

This clonotype has a handful of counts. J is TRBJ1-2 and V is TRBV5-1; D might be TRBD1 (6 bases). From germline, CDR1 is SGHRS and CDR2 YFSETQ. The V and J ends lost 5 bases and 2 bases respectively, with 16 bases between them. The CDR3 is 15 residues long. CDR3 sequence (DNA): TGCGCCAGCAGGAGCCCCAGGGGACTAAACTATGGCTACACCTTC. This sequence encodes CASRSPRGLNYGYTF.

This clonotype came up many times. CDR3 sequence: CASSFGTGHEKLFF. The CDR3 region has the DNA TGCGCCAGCAGCTTCGGGACAGGGCATGAAAAACTGTTTTTT. The rearrangement uses TRBV5-1 and TRBJ1-4; 9 positions match TRBD1. Unmatched junction bases numbered 2, after V lost 2 bases and J lost 6 bases. CDR1 is SGHRS and CDR2 is YFSETQ in the germline V gene. This CDR3 is 14 amino acids long.

This rearrangement joins TRBV7-2 to TRBJ2-5, with a tentative D call TRBD2 (5 bases). CDR1 is SGHTA and CDR2 is FQGNSA in the germline V gene. Trimming removed 4 bases from V and 1 base from J, with 10 bases in between. The CDR3 is made up of 14 amino acids. CDR3: CASSSGSLQETQYF. DNA for the CDR3: TGTGCCAGCAGCTCGGGATCCCTCCAAGAGACCCAGTACTTC.

This clonotype was seen a handful of times. V is TRBV6-2 or TRBV6-3 and J is TRBJ2-1; the D is unclear. Germline assignment: CDR1 MNHEY and CDR2 SVGEGT. Trimming shortened V by 2 bases and J by 10 bases, and 15 bases separated the two germline ends. The CDR3 sequence is 14 residues long. CDR3 amino acids: CASSYPDPRREQFF. The CDR3 region has the DNA TGTGCCAGCAGTTACCCGGACCCACGGCGGGAGCAGTTCTTC.

This clonotype showed up many times. The chain joins TRBV5-1 to TRBJ2-1, with D uncertain. The ends were cut back, 0 bases at V and 10 bases at J, with 5 bases in the middle. Looked up from germline, CDR1 is SGHRS and CDR2 is YFSETQ. This CDR3 has 11 amino acids. The CDR3 protein is CASSLAREQFF. CDR3 DNA sequence: TGCGCCAGCAGCTTGGCCAGGGAGCAGTTCTTC.

This clonotype was observed a handful of times. V is TRBV12-3 or TRBV12-4 and J is TRBJ1-5, with no clear D. The CDR3 extends over 15 amino acids. V lost 2 bases, J lost 0 bases, and 8 bases lay in between. CDR3 sequence reads: CASSLQAVSNQPQHF. CDR3 nucleotide sequence: TGTGCCAGCAGTTTACAGGCTGTTAGCAATCAGCCCCAGCATTTT.

There are a few counts of this clonotype. The genes are TRBV29-1 and TRBJ2-7; 8 nucleotides align to TRBD2. V was clipped by 1 base and J by 1 base; unmatched bases: 3. Germline V lookup: CDR1 SQVTM, CDR2 ANQGSEA. The CDR3 spans 14 residues. This CDR3 is CSVEGLATSYEQYF. CDR3 nucleotide sequence: TGCAGCGTTGAAGGACTAGCGACTTCCTACGAGCAGTACTTC.

Only a few counts were recorded for this clonotype. J is TRBJ2-1 and V is TRBV5-1; D may be TRBD2 (5 bases). The CDR3 extends over 14 amino acids. V was cut by 4 bases and J by 10 bases, with 18 bases left in between. From germline, CDR1 is SGHRS and CDR2 YFSETQ. CDR3 loop: CASSRLGTGIEQFF. The CDR3 bases are TGCGCCAGCAGCCGCTTGGGAACCGGGATCGAGCAGTTCTTC.

V and J are TRBV6-1 and TRBJ1-1, with no clear D. The V gene's germline CDR1 is MNHNS and CDR2 SASEGT. Between the trimmed V and J ends, which lost 8 bases and 0 bases, there was a span of 13 bases. CDR3 length: 14 residues. As DNA, the CDR3 is TGTGCCAGCGGAAGCTTTGTGGTGAACACTGAAGCTTTCTTT. Its translation is CASGSFVVNTEAFF.

The chain carries TRBV7-2 and TRBJ2-7, with a weak D call TRBD1 (6 bases). Trimming left V 5 bases short and J 2 bases short, with 16 bases between. The CDR3 totals 15 residues. Germline assignment: CDR1 SGHTA and CDR2 FQGNSA. The chain's CDR3 is CASSVSAAGAYEQYF. CDR3 bases: TGTGCCAGCAGCGTTAGTGCGGCAGGGGCCTACGAGCAGTACTTC.

The chain carries TRBV12-3 or TRBV12-4 and TRBJ2-2; 7 bases line up with TRBD1. The CDR3 loop spans 13 amino acids. The V gene end was trimmed by 6 bases and the J gene end by 4 bases; junction bases not matched to a gene: 2. CDR3 coding DNA: TGTGCCAGCAGGGGACAGTTCACCGGGGAGCTGTTTTTT. This codes for CASRGQFTGELFF.

The V gene is TRBV4-2, the J gene TRBJ2-3; 7 bases map to TRBD1. Unmatched junction bases numbered 10, after V lost 1 base and J lost 3 bases. Germline V gene data show CDR1 as LGHNA and CDR2 as YNFKEQ. CDR3 length: 17 amino acids. The CDR3 nucleotides are TGTGCCAGCAGCCAAGCGTTTTCAGGGGGAGATACAGATACGCAGTATTTT. Translated: CASSQAFSGGDTDTQYF.

This clonotype was seen only a few times. The chain recombines TRBV9 with TRBJ2-1; D may match TRBD1 or TRBD2 (5 bases each). Germline loops: CDR1 SGDLS, CDR2 YYNGEE. The CDR3 runs 15 residues. V gave up 0 bases and J gave up 8 bases, with 15 bases separating them. CDR3 in DNA: TGTGCCAGCAGCGTAGACCGGGGCGCGGGCGATGAGCAGTTCTTC. Its protein is CASSVDRGAGDEQFF.

The chain carries TRBV7-8 and TRBJ2-2, with D unresolved. The V and J ends lost 2 bases and 7 bases respectively, with 5 bases between them. The germline V gene has CDR1 SGHVS and CDR2 FQNEAQ. The CDR3 covers 12 residues. Here the CDR3 reads CASSLIVGELFF. The CDR3 bases are TGTGCCAGCAGCTTAATAGTCGGGGAGCTGTTTTTT.

This clonotype was counted between two and nine times. The rearrangement joins TRBV12-3 or TRBV12-4 to TRBJ2-3, with 10 bases aligning to TRBD2. The V gene end was trimmed by 6 bases and the J gene end by 0 bases; junction bases not matched to a gene: 3. The CDR3 contains 15 residues. CDR3 DNA sequence: TGTGCCAGCAGAACTAGCGGGGTGAGCACAGATACGCAGTATTTT. Translation: CASRTSGVSTDTQYF.

The chain couples TRBV28 to TRBJ2-1, with TRBD2 matching 7 bases. V lost 1 base to trimming and J lost 0 bases; unmatched junction nucleotides: 9. Germline CDR1 MDHEN, CDR2 SYDVKM. CDR3 length: 18 residues. The CDR3 protein is CASSLYGMVAGSYNEQFF. In DNA, the CDR3 is TGTGCCAGCAGTTTATACGGGATGGTAGCGGGCTCCTACAATGAGCAGTTCTTC.

The chain links TRBV5-1 to TRBJ1-2, with a possible D match to TRBD1 (6 bases). This CDR3 region has 19 residues. Germline CDR1 reads SGHRS; CDR2 reads YFSETQ. V was shortened by 4 bases and J by 1 base, with 26 bases between the two germline ends. DNA for the CDR3: TGCGCCAGCAGCCGCTATTCATCTGGGACATACCCTAGTAACTATGGCTACACCTTC. Its protein product is CASSRYSSGTYPSNYGYTF.